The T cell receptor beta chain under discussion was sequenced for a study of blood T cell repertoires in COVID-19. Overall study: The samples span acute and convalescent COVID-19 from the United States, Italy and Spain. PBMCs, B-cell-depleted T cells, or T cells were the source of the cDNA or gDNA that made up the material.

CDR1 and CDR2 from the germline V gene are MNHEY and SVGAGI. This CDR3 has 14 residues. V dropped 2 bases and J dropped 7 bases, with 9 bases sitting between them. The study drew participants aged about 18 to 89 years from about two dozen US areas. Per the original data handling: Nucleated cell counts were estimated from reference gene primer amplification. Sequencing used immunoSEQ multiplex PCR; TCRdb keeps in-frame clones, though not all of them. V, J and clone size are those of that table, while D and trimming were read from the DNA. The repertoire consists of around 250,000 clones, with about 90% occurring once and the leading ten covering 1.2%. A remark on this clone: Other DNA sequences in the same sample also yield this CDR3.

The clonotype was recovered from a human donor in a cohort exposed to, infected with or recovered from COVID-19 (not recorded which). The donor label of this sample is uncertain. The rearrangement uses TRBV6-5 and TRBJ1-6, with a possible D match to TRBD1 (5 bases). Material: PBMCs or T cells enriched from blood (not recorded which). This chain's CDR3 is CASSYGGTNSPLHF. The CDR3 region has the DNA TGTGCCAGCAGTTACGGGGGGACCAATTCACCCCTCCACTTT.